The 32 T cell receptor beta chains given below trace back to one sample, sequenced in a study of OX40 agonist ivuxolimab in advanced cancers. Produced via immunoSEQ multiplex PCR; TCRdb's table is partial and in-frame only. The sample has about 46,000 clones, about 91% seen once. This material consisted of CD4+ or CD8+ T cells sorted from blood, taken in a trial of the OX40 agonist ivuxolimab. The receptors originated from an adult with an advanced solid tumor such as melanoma, head and neck, liver or kidney cancer.

V usage is TRBV4-1 and J usage is TRBJ1-1; no clear D. The germline CDR1 and CDR2 sequences are MGHRA and YSYEKL. CDR3 length: 14 amino acids. The V end was cut by 3 bases, the J end by 6 bases, with 14 bases between. This CDR3 is CASSHLNGSPEAFF. The CDR3, as DNA: TGCGCCAGCAGCCACCTCAACGGATCCCCTGAAGCTTTCTTT.

CDR3 sequence reads: CASSLSPPAGVEYNEQFF. The DNA for the CDR3 is TGTGCCAGCAGCTTATCCCCTCCAGCGGGAGTGGAATACAATGAGCAGTTCTTC. The chain employs TRBV7-3 and TRBJ2-1, with 8 bases lining up with TRBD2. The CDR3 length is 18 residues. Germline V CDR1 and CDR2: SGHTA, FQGTGA. The trim removed 2 bases at V and 4 bases at J, leaving 13 bases unmatched.

V usage is TRBV7-6 and J usage is TRBJ2-3; D possibly corresponds to TRBD2 (6 bases). CDR3 length: 13 amino acids. V lost 5 bases to trimming and J lost 8 bases, with 14 bases between them. Germline CDR1 is SGHVS and CDR2 is FNYEAQ. The CDR3 region is CASSPRRGGTQYF. The DNA of the CDR3 is TGTGCCAGCAGCCCCCGGCGGGGCGGTACGCAGTATTTT. Looking up the rest from reference TRBV7-6 and TRBJ2-3 gives the full variable domain: GAGVSQSPRYKVTKRGQDVALRCDPISGHVSLYWYRQALGQGPEFLTYFNYEAQQDKSGLPNDRFSAERPEGSISTLTIQRTEQRDSAMYRCASSPRRGGTQYFGPGTRLTVL.

In its sample, this clone was seen once. J is TRBJ2-5 and V is TRBV5-6, with D possibly being TRBD2 (6 bases). Trimming cost V 0 bases and J 5 bases, with 14 bases left between them. CDR3 size: 15 residues. The germline V gene encodes CDR1 SGHDT and CDR2 YYEEEE. The CDR3 reads CASSLVEEGGETQYF. The CDR3 bases are TGTGCCAGCAGCTTGGTGGAGGAGGGCGGGGAGACCCAGTACTTC.

This chain joins TRBV19 and TRBJ1-2, with D possibly matching TRBD1 (5 bases). Trimming left V 0 bases short and J 6 bases short, with 17 bases between. The CDR3 runs to 16 residues. Germline CDR1 reads LNHDA; CDR2 reads SQIVND (reference sequence). The CDR3 DNA reads as TGTGCCAGTAGTATAGAGTCTAGGGGCTCGACGGATGGCTACACCTTC. Encoded protein: CASSIESRGSTDGYTF.

The rearrangement joins TRBV5-1 to TRBJ2-1; TRBD2 is a possible D gene (6 bases). The germline gives CDR1 SGHRS, CDR2 YFSETQ. Deletions cut 3 bases from V and 8 bases from J, with 21 bases between. CDR3 length: 16 residues. CDR3 sequence reads: CASSSRDSLDGDEQFF. CDR3 DNA: TGCGCCAGCAGCTCCCGGGACTCCCTGGACGGGGATGAGCAGTTCTTC.

The chain employs TRBV9 and TRBJ2-7, with TRBD1 matching 8 bases. CDR1 SGDLS and CDR2 YYNGEE come from the germline V gene. V lost 3 bases and J lost 6; bases outside the gene matches: 11. The CDR3 runs 15 residues. The chain's CDR3 is CASSGKTGDTGEQYF. CDR3 bases: TGTGCCAGCAGCGGAAAGACAGGGGATACGGGCGAGCAGTACTTC.

CDR3 in DNA: TGTGCCAGCAGCTTAGGACACCCTAACACTGAAGCTTTCTTT. Translation gives CASSLGHPNTEAFF. This chain links TRBV7-8 with TRBJ1-1; D gene unclear. Germline lookup yields CDR1 SGHVS and CDR2 FQNEAQ. The length of the CDR3 is 14 residues. V was shortened by 1 base and J by 2 bases, with 8 bases between the two germline ends.

The chain combines TRBV6-1 with TRBJ2-3, with 10 bases identical to TRBD2. The CDR3 runs to 17 residues. V lost 3 bases to trimming and J lost 2 bases; unmatched junction nucleotides: 8. Germline lookup yields CDR1 MNHNS and CDR2 SASEGT. In DNA, the CDR3 is TGTGCCAGCAGTGAGAGTCGGACTAGCGGACTCACAGATACGCAGTATTTT. Residues: CASSESRTSGLTDTQYF.

In this sample, this clone turned up once. The CDR3 loop is CASSPGGQSEQFF. Here the CDR3 DNA reads TGCGCCAGCAGCCCGGGGGGGCAGAGTGAGCAGTTCTTC. V usage is TRBV4-1 and J usage is TRBJ2-1; 8 positions agree with TRBD2. Germline values: CDR1 MGHRA, CDR2 YSYEKL. This CDR3 comprises 13 residues. J gave up 9 bases and V 4 bases, and 5 bases lay outside the gene matches.

This clone was seen only a few times. The chain uses TRBV9 and TRBJ2-3; the D is unclear. Germline CDR1 SGDLS, CDR2 YYNGEE. V shed 0 bases and J shed 5 bases, with 4 bases lying between them. This CDR3 is 12 amino acids long. In DNA, the CDR3 is TGTGCCAGCAGCGTAGGGGGAGATACGCAGTATTTT. Residues: CASSVGGDTQYF.

V gene TRBV13 combines with J gene TRBJ1-1; D is unclear. The V end lost 4 bases, the J end lost 0 bases, and 12 bases lay between the germline ends. The length of the CDR3 is 15 residues. Germline CDR1 is PRHDT and CDR2 is FYEKMQ (reference sequence). The CDR3: CASSSGPYMNTEAFF. The CDR3 nucleotides read TGTGCCAGCAGCTCCGGGCCGTACATGAACACTGAAGCTTTCTTT.

The chain recombines TRBV4-3 with TRBJ2-7; a possible D gene is TRBD1 (5 bases). CDR3 length: 15 amino acids. Germline values: CDR1 LGHNA, CDR2 YSLEER. The V and J ends lost 0 bases and 2 bases respectively, with 11 bases between them. CDR3 coding DNA: TGCGCCAGCAGCCAAGATCTGGGCAGGGCCTACGAGCAGTACTTC. Its translation: CASSQDLGRAYEQYF.

This sequence joins TRBV7-2 and TRBJ1-2; TRBD1 might be the D (5 bases). Germline V CDR1 and CDR2: SGHTA, FQGNSA. The V end lost 9 bases, the J end lost 5 bases, and 22 bases lay between the germline ends. The CDR3 extends over 15 amino acids. CDR3 protein: CARTHPFMGPYGYTF. CDR3 in DNA: TGTGCCAGGACCCACCCGTTTATGGGACCTTATGGCTACACCTTC.

This clone was observed a few times. The gene calls are TRBV6-1 and TRBJ2-7; D is unclear. The CDR3 length is 13 residues. The germline gives CDR1 MNHNS, CDR2 SASEGT. V lost 8 bases and J lost 0, with 11 bases in between. In DNA form, the CDR3 reads TGTGCCAGCCGGATATGGGGCTCCTACGAGCAGTACGTC. Its protein is CASRIWGSYEQYV.

The chain carries TRBV6-5 and TRBJ2-7; D is possibly TRBD1 (5 bases). The germline gives CDR1 MNHEY, CDR2 SVGAGI. This CDR3 has 13 residues. The ends were cut back, 0 bases at V and 7 bases at J, with 10 bases in the middle. CDR3 region: CASSYSEWTEQYF. CDR3 DNA sequence: TGTGCCAGCAGTTACTCTGAGTGGACAGAGCAGTACTTC.

V is TRBV11-2 and J is TRBJ2-7; D perhaps matches TRBD2 (5 bases). The CDR3 is 15 residues long. CDR1 SGHAT and CDR2 FQNNGV come from the germline V gene. Trimming left V 0 bases short and J 4 bases short, with 13 bases between. The CDR3 bases are TGTGCCAGCAGCTTAGATGGGAGTTCGGGTTACGAGCAGTACGTC. It specifies CASSLDGSSGYEQYV.

The rearrangement uses TRBV28 and TRBJ2-7; a weak D match, TRBD2 (5 bases). The CDR3 length is 14 residues. Trimming removed 8 bases from V and 2 bases from J, with 16 bases in between. CDR1 MDHEN and CDR2 SYDVKM come from the germline V gene. CDR3 sequence (DNA): TGTGCCAGCCACACTAGTTCTGCCGCCTACGAGCAGTACTTC. It codes for CASHTSSAAYEQYF.

The chain combines TRBV11-3 with TRBJ1-1, with D unclear. V shed 5 bases and J shed 11 bases, with 18 bases lying between them. Per germline, CDR1 SGHNT and CDR2 YENEEA. This CDR3 comprises 13 residues. CDR3: CASSEGNPQRAFF. The DNA of the CDR3 is TGTGCCAGCAGCGAAGGTAACCCCCAAAGGGCTTTCTTT. Full variable domain (outside the CDR3, taken from reference TRBV11-3 and TRBJ1-1): EAGVVQSPRYKIIEKKQPVAFWCNPISGHNTLYWYLQNLGQGPELLIRYENEEAVDDSQLPKDRFSAERLKGVDSTLKIQPAELGDSAVYLCASSEGNPQRAFFGQGTRLTVV.

The V call is TRBV4-2, the J call TRBJ1-1; D call uncertain. The CDR3 consists of 15 residues. Germline values: CDR1 LGHNA, CDR2 YNFKEQ. Trimming cost V 1 base and J 11 bases, with 20 bases left between them. CDR3 DNA: TGTGCCAGCAGCCAAGGCCATTTCGGGGAAACTGGCGCTTTCTTT. This gives the protein CASSQGHFGETGAFF.

V usage is TRBV9 and J usage is TRBJ2-5, with 12 bases identical to TRBD2. The CDR3 loop spans 16 amino acids. The V segment lost 0 bases and the J segment 5 bases; nucleotides outside the gene matches: 5. Germline V gives CDR1 SGDLS, CDR2 YYNGEE. This CDR3 reads CASSVGLAGASETQYF. The CDR3 DNA reads as TGTGCCAGCAGCGTAGGACTAGCGGGAGCCTCCGAGACCCAGTACTTC. Complete variable domain (other parts from reference TRBV9 and TRBJ2-5): DSGVTQTPKHLITATGQRVTLRCSPRSGDLSVYWYQQSLDQGLQFLIQYYNGEERAKGNILERFSAQQFPDLHSELNLSSLELGDSALYFCASSVGLAGASETQYFGPGTRLLVL.

The genes are TRBV28 and TRBJ2-7; 7 nucleotides line up with TRBD2. J gave up 0 bases and V 7 bases, and 9 bases lay outside the gene matches. Germline V gene data show CDR1 as MDHEN and CDR2 as SYDVKM. The CDR3 has 15 residues. CDR3 DNA sequence: TGTGCCAGCACCGAACTCGGGGGGAGCTCCTACGAGCAGTACTTC. The encoded protein is CASTELGGSSYEQYF.

The CDR3 sequence is CASSLPTGTSGTYEQYF. DNA of the CDR3: TGTGCCAGCAGCCTACCTACCGGGACTAGCGGGACCTACGAGCAGTACTTC. The chain has TRBV7-8 and TRBJ2-7, with 13 positions matching TRBD2. The germline gives CDR1 SGHVS, CDR2 FQNEAQ. The J segment lost 2 bases and the V segment lost 5 bases, leaving 9 bases of the junction unmatched. This CDR3 contains 17 residues.

This rearrangement joins TRBV5-4 to TRBJ1-4; no reliable D call. The CDR3 is made up of 14 amino acids. In germline, CDR1 is SGHNT, CDR2 YYREEE (reference sequence). V was pared by 0 bases and J by 6 bases, with 9 bases between. CDR3 region: CASSLAPGDEKLFF. The CDR3 nucleotides are TGTGCCAGCAGCTTGGCCCCTGGGGATGAAAAACTGTTTTTT.

The chain links TRBV4-1 to TRBJ1-5; the D gene is possibly TRBD1 (5 bases). From germline, CDR1 is MGHRA and CDR2 YSYEKL. The CDR3 has 12 amino acids. Trimming removed 1 base at V and 11 bases at J, with 9 bases between. This chain's CDR3 is CASSQGDSSQHF. CDR3 in DNA: TGCGCCAGCAGCCAAGGTGACAGTTCCCAGCATTTT.

The V and J genes are TRBV10-1 and TRBJ2-6; TRBD1 matches 9 bases. The CDR3 runs to 18 residues. From germline, CDR1 is WNHNN and CDR2 SYGVQD (reference sequence). Germline trimming cut 5 bases from V and 1 base from J; bases unmatched to any gene: 9. CDR3 in DNA: TGCGCCAGCAGTCCAGGACAGGGGCGCCTGTCTGGGGCCAACGTCCTGACTTTC. Protein: CASSPGQGRLSGANVLTF.

CDR3 residues: CASSVAGSLYEQYF. DNA for the CDR3: TGTGCCAGCAGCGTAGCCGGAAGCCTCTACGAGCAGTACTTC. V and J are TRBV9 and TRBJ2-7; D gene ambiguous. Trimming left V 0 bases short and J 3 bases short, with 10 bases between. The CDR3 is 14 residues long. Germline values: CDR1 SGDLS, CDR2 YYNGEE.

This clone was found a few times. The V gene is TRBV27, the J gene TRBJ1-5; D is unclear. Trimming shortened V by 6 bases and J by 4 bases, and 13 bases separated the two germline ends. CDR1 MNHEY and CDR2 SMNVEV come from the germline V gene (reference sequence). CDR3 length equals 14 residues. CDR3 sequence reads: CASSLNPGNQPQHF. The CDR3 DNA follows: TGTGCCAGCAGCCTCAACCCAGGAAATCAGCCCCAGCATTTT.

The chain uses TRBV27 and TRBJ1-2, with a possible D match to TRBD1 (5 bases). Germline CDR1 reads MNHEY; CDR2 reads SMNVEV (reference sequence). The CDR3 sequence is 16 residues long. Trimming took 7 bases from V and 3 from J, leaving 21 bases between them. In DNA, the CDR3 is TGTGCCAGCACCCCCATGCTGTCGGGGGTTGACTATGGCTACACCTTC. Amino acid sequence: CASTPMLSGVDYGYTF.

This clone was counted a few times. The gene calls are TRBV4-1 and TRBJ1-2; no definite D call. In germline, CDR1 is MGHRA, CDR2 YSYEKL. V was pared by 1 base and J by 4 bases, with 10 bases between. The length of the CDR3 is 14 residues. CDR3 sequence reads: CASSQARRAYGYTF. The DNA of the CDR3 is TGCGCCAGCAGCCAAGCCAGGAGAGCCTATGGCTACACCTTC.

The CDR3: CASSVLAGGEQYF. The CDR3 DNA is TGTGCCAGCAGCGTACTAGCGGGAGGGGAGCAGTACTTC. The chain recombines TRBV9 with TRBJ2-7; 12 nucleotides line up with TRBD2. There are 13 residues in the CDR3. Germline CDR1 and CDR2: SGDLS and YYNGEE. The junction had 0 bases not matched to a gene; V was cut back by 1 base and J by 7 bases.

The chain carries TRBV13 and TRBJ1-2; tentatively, D is TRBD1 (6 bases). From germline, CDR1 is PRHDT and CDR2 FYEKMQ (reference sequence). The germline V and J ends were trimmed by 3 bases and 2 bases, with 16 bases remaining between them. The CDR3 spans 16 residues. CDR3 loop: CASSLGFGGANYGYTF. The CDR3 nucleotides are TGTGCCAGCAGCTTGGGTTTTGGGGGGGCAAACTATGGCTACACCTTC. Full variable domain (remainder filled in from reference TRBV13 and TRBJ1-2): AAGVIQSPRHLIKEKRETATLKCYPIPRHDTVYWYQQGPGQDPQFLISFYEKMQSDKGSIPDRFSAQQFSDYHSELNMSSLELGDSALYFCASSLGFGGANYGYTFGSGTRLTVV.